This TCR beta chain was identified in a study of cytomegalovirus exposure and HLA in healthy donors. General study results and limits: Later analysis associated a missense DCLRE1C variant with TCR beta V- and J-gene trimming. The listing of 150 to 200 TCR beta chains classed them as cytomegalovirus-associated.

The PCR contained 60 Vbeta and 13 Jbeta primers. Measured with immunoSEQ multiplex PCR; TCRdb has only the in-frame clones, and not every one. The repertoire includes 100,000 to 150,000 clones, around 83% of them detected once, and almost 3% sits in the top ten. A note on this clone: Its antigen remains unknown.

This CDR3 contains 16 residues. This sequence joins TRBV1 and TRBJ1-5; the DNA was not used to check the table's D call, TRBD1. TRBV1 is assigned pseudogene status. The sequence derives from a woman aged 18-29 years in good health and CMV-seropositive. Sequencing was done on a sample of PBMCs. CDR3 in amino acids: CTSSQPTTGRNQPQHF. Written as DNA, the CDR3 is TGCACCAGCAGCCAACCAACGACAGGACGCAATCAGCCCCAGCATTTT.